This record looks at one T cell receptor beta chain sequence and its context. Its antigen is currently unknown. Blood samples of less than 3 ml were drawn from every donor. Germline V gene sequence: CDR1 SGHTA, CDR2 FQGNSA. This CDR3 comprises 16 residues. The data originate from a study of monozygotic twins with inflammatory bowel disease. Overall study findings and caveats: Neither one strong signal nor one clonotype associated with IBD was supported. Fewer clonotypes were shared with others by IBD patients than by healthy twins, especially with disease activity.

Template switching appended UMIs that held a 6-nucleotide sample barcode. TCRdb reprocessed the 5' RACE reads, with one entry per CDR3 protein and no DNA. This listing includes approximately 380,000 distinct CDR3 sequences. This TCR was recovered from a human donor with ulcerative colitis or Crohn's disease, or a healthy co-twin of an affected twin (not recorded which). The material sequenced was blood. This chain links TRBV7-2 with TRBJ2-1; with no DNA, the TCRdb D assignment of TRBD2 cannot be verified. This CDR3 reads CASSPQRGGGDNEQFF.